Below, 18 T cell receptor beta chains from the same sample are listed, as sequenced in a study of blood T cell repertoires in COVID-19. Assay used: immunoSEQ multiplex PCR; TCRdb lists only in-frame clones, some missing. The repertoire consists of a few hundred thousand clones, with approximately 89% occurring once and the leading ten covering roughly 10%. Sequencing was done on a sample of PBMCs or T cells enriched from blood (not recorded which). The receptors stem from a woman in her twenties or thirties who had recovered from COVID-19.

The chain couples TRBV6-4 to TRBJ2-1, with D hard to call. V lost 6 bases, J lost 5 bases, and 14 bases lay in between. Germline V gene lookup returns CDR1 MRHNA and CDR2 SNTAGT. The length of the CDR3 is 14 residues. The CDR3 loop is CASSLRYENNEQFF. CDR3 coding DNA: TGTGCCAGCAGCCTAAGATACGAGAACAATGAGCAGTTCTTC.

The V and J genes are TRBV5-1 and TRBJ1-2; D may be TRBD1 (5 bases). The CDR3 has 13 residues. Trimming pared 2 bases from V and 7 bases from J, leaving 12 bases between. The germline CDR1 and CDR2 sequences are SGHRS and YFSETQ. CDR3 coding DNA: TGCGCCAGCAGCTTTTCAGGGCGAGGTGGCTACACCTTC. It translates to CASSFSGRGGYTF.

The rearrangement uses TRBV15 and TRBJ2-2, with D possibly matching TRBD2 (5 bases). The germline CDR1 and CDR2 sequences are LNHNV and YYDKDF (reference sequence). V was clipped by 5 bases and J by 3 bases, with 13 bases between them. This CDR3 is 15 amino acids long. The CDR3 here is CATSERARHTGELFF. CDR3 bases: TGTGCCACCAGCGAGAGGGCTAGGCACACCGGGGAGCTGTTTTTT.

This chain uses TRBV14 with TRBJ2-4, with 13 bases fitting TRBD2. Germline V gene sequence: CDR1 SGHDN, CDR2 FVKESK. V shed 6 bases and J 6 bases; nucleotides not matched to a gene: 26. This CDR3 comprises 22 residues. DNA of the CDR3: TGTGCCAGCAGGCAACGAAGCCACTCATGTACTAGCGGGAGGGCCCAGGGAAACATTCAGTACTTC. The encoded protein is CASRQRSHSCTSGRAQGNIQYF.

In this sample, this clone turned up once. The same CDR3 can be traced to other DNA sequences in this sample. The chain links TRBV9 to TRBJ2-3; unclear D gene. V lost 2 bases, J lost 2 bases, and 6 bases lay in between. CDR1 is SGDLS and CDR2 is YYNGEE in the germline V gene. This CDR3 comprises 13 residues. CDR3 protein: CASSVLSTDTQYF. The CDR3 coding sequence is TGTGCCAGCAGCGTCCTATCCACAGATACGCAGTATTTT.

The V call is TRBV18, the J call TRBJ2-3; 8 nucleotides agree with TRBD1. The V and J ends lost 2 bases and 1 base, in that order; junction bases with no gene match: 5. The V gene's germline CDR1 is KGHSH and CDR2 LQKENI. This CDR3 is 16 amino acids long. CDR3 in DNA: TGTGCCAGCTCACCAAAAACAGGGGGTCGCACAGATACGCAGTATTTT. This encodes CASSPKTGGRTDTQYF.

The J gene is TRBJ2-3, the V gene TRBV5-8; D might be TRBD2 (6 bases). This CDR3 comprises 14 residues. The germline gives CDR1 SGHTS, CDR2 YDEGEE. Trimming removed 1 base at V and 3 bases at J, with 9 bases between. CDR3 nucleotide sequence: TGTGCCAGCAGCTTGCCGGGAGATACAGATACGCAGTATTTT. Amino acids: CASSLPGDTDTQYF. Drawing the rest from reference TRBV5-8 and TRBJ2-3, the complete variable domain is EAGVTQSPTHLIKTRGQQATLRCSPISGHTSVYWYQQALGLGLQFLLWYDEGEERNRGNFPPRFSGRQFPNYSSELNVNALELEDSALYLCASSLPGDTDTQYFGPGTRLTVL.

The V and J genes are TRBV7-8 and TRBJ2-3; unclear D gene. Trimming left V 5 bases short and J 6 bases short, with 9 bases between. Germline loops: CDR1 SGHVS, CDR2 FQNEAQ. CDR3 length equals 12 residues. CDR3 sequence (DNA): TGTGCCAGCAGCCCAGCAGCCGATACGCAGTATTTT. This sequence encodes CASSPAADTQYF.

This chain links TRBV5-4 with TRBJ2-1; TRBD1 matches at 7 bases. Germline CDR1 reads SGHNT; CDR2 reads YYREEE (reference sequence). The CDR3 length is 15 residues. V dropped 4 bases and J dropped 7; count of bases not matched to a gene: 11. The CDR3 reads CASSRKGQVPNEQFF. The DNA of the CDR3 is TGTGCCAGCAGCAGGAAAGGACAGGTACCGAATGAGCAGTTCTTC.

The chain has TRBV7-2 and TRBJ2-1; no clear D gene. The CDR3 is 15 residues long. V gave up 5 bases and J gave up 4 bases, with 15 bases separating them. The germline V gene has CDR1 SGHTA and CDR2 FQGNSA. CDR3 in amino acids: CASSPIHTGYNEQFF. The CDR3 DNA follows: TGTGCCAGCAGCCCCATCCATACGGGTTACAATGAGCAGTTCTTC.

The CDR3 DNA is TGCGCCAGCAGCTTGTACAGGATGAACACTGAAGCTTTCTTT. Translation: CASSLYRMNTEAFF. This chain joins TRBV5-1 and TRBJ1-1; TRBD1 is a possible D gene (5 bases). Per the germline V gene, CDR1 is SGHRS and CDR2 is YFSETQ. The CDR3 is 14 residues long. V lost 1 base, J lost 0 bases, and 7 bases lay in between. Supplemented by reference TRBV5-1 and TRBJ1-1, the full variable domain reads KAGVTQTPRYLIKTRGQQVTLSCSPISGHRSVSWYQQTPGQGLQFLFEYFSETQRNKGNFPGRFSGRQFSNSRSEMNVSTLELGDSALYLCASSLYRMNTEAFFGQGTRLTVV.

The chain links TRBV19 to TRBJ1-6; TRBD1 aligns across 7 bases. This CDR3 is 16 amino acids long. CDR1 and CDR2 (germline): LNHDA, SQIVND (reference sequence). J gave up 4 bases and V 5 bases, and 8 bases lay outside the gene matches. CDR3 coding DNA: TGTGCCAGTAGTTCCGGGACAGATGCTTATAATTCACCCCTCCACTTT. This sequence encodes CASSSGTDAYNSPLHF.

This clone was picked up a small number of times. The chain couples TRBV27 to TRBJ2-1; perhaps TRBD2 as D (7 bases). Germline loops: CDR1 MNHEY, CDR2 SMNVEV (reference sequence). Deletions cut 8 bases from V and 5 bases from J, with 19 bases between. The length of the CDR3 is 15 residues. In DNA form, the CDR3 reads TGTGCCAGCGGGGCACGAGGGAGGGACAACAATGAGCAGTTCTTC. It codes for CASGARGRDNNEQFF.

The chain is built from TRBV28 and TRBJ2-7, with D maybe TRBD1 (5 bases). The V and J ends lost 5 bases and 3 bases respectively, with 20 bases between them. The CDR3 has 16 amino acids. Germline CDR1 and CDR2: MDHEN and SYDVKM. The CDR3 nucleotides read TGTGCCAGCAGTCTTATGGGTAGGACAAGATACTACGAGCAGTACTTC. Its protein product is CASSLMGRTRYYEQYF.

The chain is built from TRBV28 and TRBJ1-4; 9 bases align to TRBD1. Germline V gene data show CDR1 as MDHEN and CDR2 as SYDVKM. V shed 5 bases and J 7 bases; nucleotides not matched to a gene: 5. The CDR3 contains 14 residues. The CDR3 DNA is TGTGCCAGCAGTACAGGGGGCGGGGGTGAAAAACTGTTTTTT. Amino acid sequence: CASSTGGGGEKLFF.

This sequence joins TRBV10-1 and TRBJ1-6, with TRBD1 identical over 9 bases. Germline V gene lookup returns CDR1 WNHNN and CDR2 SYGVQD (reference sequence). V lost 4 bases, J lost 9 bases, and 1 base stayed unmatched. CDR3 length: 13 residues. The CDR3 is CASSATGGSPLHF. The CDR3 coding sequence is TGCGCCAGCAGTGCGACAGGGGGTTCACCCCTCCACTTT.

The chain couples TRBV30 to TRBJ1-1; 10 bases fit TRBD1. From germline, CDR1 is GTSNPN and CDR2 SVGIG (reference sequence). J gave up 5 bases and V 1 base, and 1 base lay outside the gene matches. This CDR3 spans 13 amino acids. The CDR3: CAWSGQGATEAFF. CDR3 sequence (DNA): TGTGCCTGGAGTGGACAGGGGGCAACTGAAGCTTTCTTT.

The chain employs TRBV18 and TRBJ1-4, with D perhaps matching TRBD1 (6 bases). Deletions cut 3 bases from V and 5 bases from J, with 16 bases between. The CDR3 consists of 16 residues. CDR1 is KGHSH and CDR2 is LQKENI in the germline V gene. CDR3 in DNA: TGTGCCAGCTCACCTAGGACAGTCAGGGGAAATGAAAAACTGTTTTTT. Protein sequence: CASSPRTVRGNEKLFF.